This TCR beta chain originates from a study of shared clonotypes between healthy human individuals. Findings and caveats of the study: For naive CD4 cells, 4.5% to 6.5% of clonotypes were shared across a handful of donors. Richness estimates generally favored naive over memory subsets. When compared with the clonotypes that were shared by all four sorted-subset donors, the non-shared clonotypes turned out to have lower generation probabilities.

This clone was counted a single time. Its cognate antigen is unknown. Sequenced by immunoSEQ multiplex PCR; TCRdb stores in-frame clones only, minus some. Found here are a few million clones, roughly nine tenths of them singletons; the top ten hold 0.11% to 0.15%. This CDR3 contains 16 residues. CDR1 is KGHSH and CDR2 is LQKENI in the germline V gene. Trimming removed 6 bases at V and 0 bases at J, with 17 bases between. The chain has TRBV18 and TRBJ1-2; D ambiguous. The material sequenced was naive CD4+ T cells sorted from blood. Subset: CD45RA+ positively selected. The TCR was taken from a man aged 18-30 years in good health. This CDR3 reads CASSPTAGSANYGYTF. The CDR3 region has the DNA TGTGCCAGCTCCCCAACCGCAGGCTCCGCTAACTATGGCTACACCTTC.